Reported below is one T cell receptor (beta chain). The table came from immunoSEQ multiplex PCR; TCRdb's copy has only in-frame clones and leaves some out. The sample shows 250,000 to 300,000 clones, roughly 89% of them seen only once. The length of the CDR3 is 15 residues. The sample comes from a study of blood T cell repertoires in COVID-19. This TCR was recovered from a woman aged 60 to 75 who had recovered from COVID-19. Sequencing was performed on PBMCs or T cells enriched from blood (not recorded which). The gene calls are TRBV12-2 and TRBJ2-7; TRBD1 is the table's D call and was not checked against the DNA. TRBV12-2 is given as a pseudogene. The CDR3: CASRHRDMETYEQYF. CDR3 coding DNA: TGTGCAAGTCGCCACCGGGACATGGAGACCTACGAGCAGTACTTC.